These T cell receptor beta chains were read from a single sample in a study of T-cell memory formation after mild COVID-19. Via MiXCR, TCRdb re-called the 5' RACE reads, giving one row per CDR3 protein. This sample has 560,000 or so distinct CDR3 sequences, with 17% found just once. The sequencing input was PBMCs or a T cell subset sorted from them (not recorded which). These TCRs come from an adult woman who had mild COVID-19 (a few samples of this study predate the infection). Cell type and time point are not known. The CDR3 runs from the conserved cysteine through the conserved F or W.

TRBV24-1	CAPAPDRRSGNTIYF
TRBV6-5	CASSYRQGGTEAFF
TRBV19	CASSTGSEAFF
TRBV7-9	CASRPARGAISAGNTIYF
TRBV24-1	CATSDLGTGKETQYF
TRBV9	CASSTRDGRGEQFF
TRBV6-5	CASSLSGGPGTQYF
TRBV10-3	CAISESLYTSYYEQYF
TRBV19	CASIERGRTDTQYF
TRBV5-1	CASSLAAGQSAETQYF
TRBV19	CASSMDWGKTQYF
TRBV20-1	CSARDLGQETQYF
TRBV25-1	CASSGQLYSNQPQHF
TRBV7-9	CASSQPGLGNTIYF
TRBV9	CASSVNGQAKNIQYF
TRBV5-4	CASSLEVGGETQYF
TRBV4-1	CASSQGQGSGTQYF
TRBV15	CATSRQGTNYGYTF
TRBV7-9	CASSLSGTGPEAFF
TRBV10-3	CAISESRVNTEAFF
TRBV20-1	CSAMPSGIRETQYF
TRBV24-1	CATSDGGGDESPYEQYF
TRBV20-1	CSARDQGLAGDTDTQYF
TRBV7-3	CASSYREGTGELFF
TRBV5-5	CASSFTGSTNEKLFF
TRBV12-3/TRBV12-4	CASSIYRGEKLFF
TRBV30	CAWIFTAFRGSSVYTF
TRBV7-6	CASGRGHQETQYF
TRBV7-2	CASSPNPPGLAGRYTQYF
TRBV9	CASSVRSAREQFF
TRBV11-3	CASSPASGGKDTQYF
TRBV6-4	CASSIPGTLSSYEQYF
TRBV20-1	CSARVTQGWEQYF
TRBV6-2/TRBV6-3	CASRSGTGDTDTQYF
TRBV6-1	CASSALRLAGGRTGELFF
TRBV20-1	CSARASGGEAFF
TRBV5-1	CASSLPDRGTDTQYF
TRBV7-2	CASSMGRIYGYTF
TRBV9	CASPGRMTEAFF
TRBV3-1	CASSQGGQDNQPQHF
TRBV7-9	CASGREYNEQFF
TRBV5-1	CASSLTDRGRGTGELFF
TRBV18	CASSPSVTVGEKLFF
TRBV5-1	CASSLEGSKLNEQFF
TRBV7-9	CASSERTSKETQYF